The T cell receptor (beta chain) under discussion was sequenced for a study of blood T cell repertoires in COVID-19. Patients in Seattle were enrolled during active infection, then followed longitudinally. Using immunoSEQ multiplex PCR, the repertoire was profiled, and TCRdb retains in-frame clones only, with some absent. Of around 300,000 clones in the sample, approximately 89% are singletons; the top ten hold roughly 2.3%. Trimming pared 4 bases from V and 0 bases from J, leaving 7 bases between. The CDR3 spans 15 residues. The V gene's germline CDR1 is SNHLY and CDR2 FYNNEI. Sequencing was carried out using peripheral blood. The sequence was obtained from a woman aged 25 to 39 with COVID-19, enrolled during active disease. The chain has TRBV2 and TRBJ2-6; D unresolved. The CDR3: CASSVAYSGANVLTF. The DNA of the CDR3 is TGTGCCAGCAGTGTTGCGTACTCTGGGGCCAACGTCCTGACTTTC.